This T cell receptor (beta chain) was obtained from a study of OX40 agonist ivuxolimab in advanced cancers. General observations from the study: Average numbers of expanded clones were greater in CD8+ T cells than in CD4+.

Data came from immunoSEQ multiplex PCR; TCRdb stores just in-frame clones and leaves some out. Here the sample spans 98,000 or so clones, more than 85% being singletons. Germline CDR1 is SQVTM and CDR2 is ANQGSEA. This CDR3 contains 13 residues. J gave up 8 bases and V 6 bases, and 9 bases lay outside the gene matches. Autoimmune disease history or systemic immunosuppression meant exclusion. In regard to this clone: What it recognizes is unknown.

The sample was CD4+ or CD8+ T cells sorted from blood, taken in a trial of the OX40 agonist ivuxolimab. The chain links TRBV29-1 to TRBJ1-2, with TRBD1 matching over 10 bases. This receptor was obtained from an adult with an advanced solid tumor such as melanoma, head and neck, liver or kidney cancer. CDR3 in amino acids: CSVAGTGAYGYTF. CDR3 DNA: TGCAGCGTCGCCGGGACAGGGGCCTACGGCTACACCTTC.